What follows is one TCR beta chain and its context. Its antigen remains unidentified. This record comes from a study of T cells after yellow fever vaccination. From the 5' RACE reads, TCRdb called clonotypes with MiXCR, one entry per CDR3 protein. In the table there are hundreds of thousands of distinct CDR3 sequences, under 25% of which are singletons. General observations from the study: One caveat is that FACS-sorted repertoires could contain abundant clonotypes contaminating from the bulk population. Post-booster reappearance was seen for most primary-vaccination clones (around 96% CD4, around 90% CD8). Some clonotypes, a small share, were shared between CD4 and CD8 compartments.

This CDR3 comprises 16 residues. Germline CDR1 is LGHNT and CDR2 is FRNRAP. The V gene end was trimmed by 4 bases and the J gene end by 2 bases; junction bases not matched to a gene: 7. Here the sequenced sample was PBMCs, taken 15 days after the yellow fever booster vaccination. This TCR derives from a man aged 25 to 40 who received the YFV17D yellow fever vaccine. The J gene is TRBJ2-1, the V gene TRBV12-5; 8 bases are a match to TRBD2. This chain's CDR3 is CASGWCGLAAYNEQFF. Here the CDR3 DNA reads TGTGCTAGTGGTTGGTGCGGACTAGCAGCCTACAATGAGCAGTTCTTC.